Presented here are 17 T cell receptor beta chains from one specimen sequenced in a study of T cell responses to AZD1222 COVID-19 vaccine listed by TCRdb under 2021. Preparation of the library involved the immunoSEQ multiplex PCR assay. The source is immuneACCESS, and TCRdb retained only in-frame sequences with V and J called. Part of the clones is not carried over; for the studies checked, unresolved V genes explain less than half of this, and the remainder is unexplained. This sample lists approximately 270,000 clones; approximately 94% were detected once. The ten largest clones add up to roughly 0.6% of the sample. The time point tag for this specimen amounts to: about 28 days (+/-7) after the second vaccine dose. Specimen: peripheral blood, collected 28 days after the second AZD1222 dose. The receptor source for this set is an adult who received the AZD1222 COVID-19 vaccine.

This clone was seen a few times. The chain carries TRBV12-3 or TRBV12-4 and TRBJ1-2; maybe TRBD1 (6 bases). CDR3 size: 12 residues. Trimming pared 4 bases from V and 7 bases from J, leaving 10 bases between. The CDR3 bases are TGTGCCAGCAGTTCGGGGGCGGCTGGCTACACCTTC. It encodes CASSSGAAGYTF.

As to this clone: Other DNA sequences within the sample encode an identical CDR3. The CDR3 DNA follows: TGTGCCAGCAGCTTGGGTGGGCCCTACAATGAGCAGTTCTTC. It codes for CASSLGGPYNEQFF. The rearrangement uses TRBV5-4 and TRBJ2-1; no clear D. V lost 0 bases, J lost 2 bases, and 6 bases lay in between. The CDR3 contains 14 residues. Germline V gene lookup returns CDR1 SGHNT and CDR2 YYREEE (reference sequence).

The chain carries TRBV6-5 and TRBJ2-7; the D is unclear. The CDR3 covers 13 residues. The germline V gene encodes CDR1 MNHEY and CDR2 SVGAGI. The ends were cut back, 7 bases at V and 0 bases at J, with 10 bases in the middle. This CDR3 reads CASTGTTSYEQYF. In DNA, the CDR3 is TGTGCCAGCACAGGAACTACCTCCTACGAGCAGTACTTC.

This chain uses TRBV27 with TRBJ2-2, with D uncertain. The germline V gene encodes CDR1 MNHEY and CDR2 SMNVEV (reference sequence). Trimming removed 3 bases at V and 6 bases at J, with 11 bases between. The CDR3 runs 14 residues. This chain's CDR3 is CASSLLEGSGELFF. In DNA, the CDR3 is TGTGCCAGCAGTTTGCTGGAAGGGTCCGGGGAGCTGTTTTTT.

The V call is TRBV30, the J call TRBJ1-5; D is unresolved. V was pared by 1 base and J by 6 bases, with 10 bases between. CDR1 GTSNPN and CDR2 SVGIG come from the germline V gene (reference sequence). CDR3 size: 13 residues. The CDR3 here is CAWSEVWGQPQHF. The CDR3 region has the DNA TGTGCCTGGAGTGAGGTCTGGGGTCAGCCCCAGCATTTT.

The CDR3 region is CASSPWTKETQYF. The CDR3 region has the DNA TGTGCCAGCAGTCCCTGGACTAAAGAGACCCAGTACTTC. The chain couples TRBV28 to TRBJ2-5; D might be TRBD2 (6 bases). This CDR3 is 13 amino acids long. CDR1 and CDR2 (germline): MDHEN, SYDVKM. V lost 5 bases, J lost 3 bases, and 10 bases lay in between.

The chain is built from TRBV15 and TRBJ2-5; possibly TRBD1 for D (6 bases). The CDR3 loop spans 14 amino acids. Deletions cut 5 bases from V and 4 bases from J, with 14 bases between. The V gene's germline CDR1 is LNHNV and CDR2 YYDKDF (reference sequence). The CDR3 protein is CATSAPGALETQYF. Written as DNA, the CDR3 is TGTGCCACCAGCGCCCCAGGGGCACTAGAGACCCAGTACTTC. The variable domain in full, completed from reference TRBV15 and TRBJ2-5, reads DAMVIQNPRYQVTQFGKPVTLSCSQTLNHNVMYWYQQKSSQAPKLLFHYYDKDFNNEADTPDNFQSRRPNTSFCFLDIRSPGLGDTAMYLCATSAPGALETQYFGPGTRLLVL.

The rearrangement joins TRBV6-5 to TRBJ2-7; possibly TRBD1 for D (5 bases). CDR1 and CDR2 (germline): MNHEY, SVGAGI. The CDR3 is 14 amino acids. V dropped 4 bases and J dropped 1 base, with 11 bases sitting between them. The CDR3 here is CASSLAGLSYEQYF. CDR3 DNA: TGTGCCAGCAGTTTGGCAGGGTTATCCTACGAGCAGTACTTC.

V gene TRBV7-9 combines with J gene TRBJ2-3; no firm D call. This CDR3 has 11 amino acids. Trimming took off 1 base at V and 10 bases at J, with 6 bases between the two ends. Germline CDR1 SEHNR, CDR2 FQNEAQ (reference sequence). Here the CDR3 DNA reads TGTGCCAGCAGCTTAGAGTGGGCGCAGTATTTT. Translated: CASSLEWAQYF.

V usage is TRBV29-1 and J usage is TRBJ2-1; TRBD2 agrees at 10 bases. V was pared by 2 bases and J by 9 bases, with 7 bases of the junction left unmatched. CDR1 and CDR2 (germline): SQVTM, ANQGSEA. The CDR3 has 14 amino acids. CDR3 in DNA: TGCAGCGTTGAATCCGCTAGCGGGAGAGTTGAGCAGTTCTTC. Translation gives CSVESASGRVEQFF.

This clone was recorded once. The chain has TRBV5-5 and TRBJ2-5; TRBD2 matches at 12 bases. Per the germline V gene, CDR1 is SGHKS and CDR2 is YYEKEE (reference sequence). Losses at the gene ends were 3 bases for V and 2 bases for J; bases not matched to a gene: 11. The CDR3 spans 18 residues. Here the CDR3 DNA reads TGTGCCAGCAGCTCTTTACCTACTAGCGGGAGGCCACAAGAGACCCAGTACTTC. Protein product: CASSSLPTSGRPQETQYF.

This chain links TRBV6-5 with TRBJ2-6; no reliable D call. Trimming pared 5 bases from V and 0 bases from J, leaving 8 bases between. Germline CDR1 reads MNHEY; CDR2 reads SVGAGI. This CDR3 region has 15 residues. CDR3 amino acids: CASSQEFSGANVLTF. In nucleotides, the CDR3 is TGTGCCAGCAGTCAGGAGTTCTCTGGGGCCAACGTCCTGACTTTC.

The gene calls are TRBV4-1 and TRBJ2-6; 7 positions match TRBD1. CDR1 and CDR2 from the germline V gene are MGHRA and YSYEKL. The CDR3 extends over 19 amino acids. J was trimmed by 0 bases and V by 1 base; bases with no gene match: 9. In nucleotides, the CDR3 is TGCGCCAGCAGCCAAGCTAAACAGGGGCCCGGCTCTGGGGCCAACGTCCTGACTTTC. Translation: CASSQAKQGPGSGANVLTF.

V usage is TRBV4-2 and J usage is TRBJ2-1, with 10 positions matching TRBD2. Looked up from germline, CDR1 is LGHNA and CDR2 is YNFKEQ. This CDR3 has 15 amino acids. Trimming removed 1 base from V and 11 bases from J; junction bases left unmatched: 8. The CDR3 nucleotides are TGTGCCAGCAGCCAAGGGGAAGCGGGGGGGCTTCAGCAGTTCTTC. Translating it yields CASSQGEAGGLQQFF.

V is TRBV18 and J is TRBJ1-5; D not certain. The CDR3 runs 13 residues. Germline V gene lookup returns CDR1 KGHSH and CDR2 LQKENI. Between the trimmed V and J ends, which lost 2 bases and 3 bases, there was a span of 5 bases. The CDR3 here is CASSPGINQPQHF. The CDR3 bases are TGTGCCAGCTCACCAGGGATCAATCAGCCCCAGCATTTT. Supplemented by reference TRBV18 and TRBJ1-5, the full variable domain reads NAGVMQNPRHLVRRRGQEARLRCSPMKGHSHVYWYRQLPEEGLKFMVYLQKENIIDESGMPKERFSAEFPKEGPSILRIQQVVRGDSAAYFCASSPGINQPQHFGDGTRLSIL.

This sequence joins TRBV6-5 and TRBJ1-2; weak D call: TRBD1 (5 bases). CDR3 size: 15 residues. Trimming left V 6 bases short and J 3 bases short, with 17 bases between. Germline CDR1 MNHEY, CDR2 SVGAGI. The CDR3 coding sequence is TGTGCCAGCAGCCCATCTAGGGGTCGGCACTATGGCTACACCTTC. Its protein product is CASSPSRGRHYGYTF.

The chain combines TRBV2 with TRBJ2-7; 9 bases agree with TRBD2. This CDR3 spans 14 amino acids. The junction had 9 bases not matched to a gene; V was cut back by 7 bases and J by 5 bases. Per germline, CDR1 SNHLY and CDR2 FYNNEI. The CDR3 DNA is TGTGCCAGCAAGCGTCCTAGCGGGATAGACGAGCAGTACTTC. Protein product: CASKRPSGIDEQYF. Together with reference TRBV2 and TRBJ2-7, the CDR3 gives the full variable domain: EPEVTQTPSHQVTQMGQEVILRCVPISNHLYFYWYRQILGQKVEFLVSFYNNEISEKSEIFDDQFSVERPDGSNFTLKIRSTKLEDSAMYFCASKRPSGIDEQYFGPGTRLTVT.